This T cell receptor (beta chain) is from a study of CD8+CD57+ T cells in acquired aplastic anemia. Study information: CD4+ and CD8+ cells, once sorted, gave DNA averaging about 3 ug. Healthy donors had, on average, roughly 10 million reads for their CD4+ cells.

Study-wide findings and caveats: CD8+ Simpson's diversity in patients was not significantly different from that in controls. Sharing between patients and controls was observed for 25 to 30 CD8+ CDR3 sequences.

Genomic DNA acted as the template from which TCR beta VDJ combination and CDR3 sequence profiling were carried out. TCRdb itself ran the reads through MiXCR, one entry per CDR3 protein. The sample includes about 81,000 distinct CDR3 sequences, around 42% of them seen just once. This clonotype was detected many times. The target antigen is unknown. The CDR3 consists of 15 residues. Trimming at V came to 3 bases and at J to 2 bases, leaving 6 bases not matched to a gene. Germline CDR1 is SGDLS and CDR2 is YYNGEE. The receptor was derived from a human donor in good health, serving as a control. Sequencing input: sorted CD4+, CD8+, or CD8+CD57+ T cells (not recorded which) from PBMCs. This chain links TRBV9 with TRBJ2-5, with 8 bases that match TRBD2. The CDR3: CASSGGGGPQETQYF. The CDR3 DNA is TGTGCCAGCAGCGGAGGCGGGGGGCCTCAAGAGACCCAGTACTTC.